This T cell receptor (beta chain) stems from a study of T cell responses to AZD1222 COVID-19 vaccine (dated by TCRdb to the early 2020s). General notes on the study: A total of over 230 trial participants underwent TCR sequencing, of whom about 200 received two doses of AZD1222 and about 25 received two doses of the MenACWY control vaccine. Enrollment into the trials was organized by age into subgroups of 18-55, 56-69 and 70-plus years, and those subgroups contained about 160, 30 and 59 TCR-sequenced participants, respectively. Results and caveats for the whole study, not just this receptor: Conclusions about previously exposed vaccinees were limited because only a handful of AZD1222 recipients were SARS-CoV-2 seropositive at baseline. Most participants were white British and females outnumbered males, and the authors suggested that clonal diversity may have been underestimated. The vaccine-associated CD4 TCRs covered the entire spike protein, and the dominant responses fell in regions 160-218 and 743-854. Reportedly, close to half of the unique spike-specific TCRs recognized epitopes lying outside the regions that are mutated in the B.1.351 and B.1.1.7 variants. After two AZD1222 doses, both the breadth and the depth of spike-specific TCRs were significantly higher than at day 0 and than in MenACWY recipients. Because no samples from the day 14 peak response were available, repertoires could be characterized only after the peak T cell response. In the small 56-69-year group, the increase in depth fell short of significance, most likely because of low power.

V trim: 8 bases; J trim: 3 bases; unmatched bases: 10. From the germline V gene, CDR1 is SNHLY and CDR2 is FYNNEI. The CDR3 covers 14 residues, taking in both the cysteine and the phenylalanine. Only CDR3 DNA remains: 42 bases, in frame from the first base. The CDR3 regions of human TCRbeta chains were analyzed by immunosequencing. As for the original processing: TCRs in the repertoires were matched against a reference library of SARS-CoV-2-specific TCRs that had been generated with the MIRA antigen-specificity platform. Breadth meant the fraction of unique TCRs that were SARS-CoV-2-associated, whereas depth meant the fraction of total T cells that were SARS-CoV-2-associated. Using the MIRA data, each spike-specific TCR was mapped to the spike region that the TCR reacts to and placed in a CD4 or CD8 class. Log10-transformed breadth and depth values were compared by one-way ANOVA with Sidak's multiple comparisons tests. TCRdb provides this immuneACCESS table in a form limited to in-frame rearrangements. Some clones are lacking; in checked studies, under half of them reflect an unresolved V gene, and why the rest are absent is not known. That table is the source of V, J and clone size, and D and trimming were worked out from the DNA. The sample has approximately 270,000 clones on record, 94% of them singletons. 0.5% to 0.7% of the sample is taken by the ten largest.

The sample's time point label, decoded: about 28 days (+/-7) after the second vaccine dose. AZD1222 recipients given second doses at about 4 weeks or at about 12 weeks were pooled, since spike-specific TCR depth and breadth were not found to differ between the two schedules. Vaccinee samples came from UK trials COV001 and COV002, including a single-blind randomized controlled phase 2/3 trial of AZD1222 (ChAdOx1 nCoV-19) in healthy adults. For TCRbeta chain sequencing, PBMC samples from trial participants were taken at day 0 and at day 28 after the second dose. Turning to this clone: Its cognate antigen has yet to be identified. Base qualities are not provided; no much larger clone lies one nucleotide away.

The rearranged segments are TRBV2 and TRBJ2-7; 7 nucleotides in the junction match TRBD1. Sequenced here: peripheral blood, sampled 28 days after the second AZD1222 dose. The sequence was collected from an adult who received the AZD1222 COVID-19 vaccine. The CDR3 sequence is CASSQRGPLYEQYF. The DNA sequence follows: TGTGCCAGCTCTCAGAGGGGGCCCCTCTACGAGCAGTACTTC.